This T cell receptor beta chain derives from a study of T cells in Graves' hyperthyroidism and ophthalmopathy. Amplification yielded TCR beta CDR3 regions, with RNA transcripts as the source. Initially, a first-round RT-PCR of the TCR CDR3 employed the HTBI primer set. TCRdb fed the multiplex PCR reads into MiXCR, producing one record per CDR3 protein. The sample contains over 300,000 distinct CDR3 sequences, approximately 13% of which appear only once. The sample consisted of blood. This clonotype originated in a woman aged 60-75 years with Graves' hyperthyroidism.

The chain's CDR3 is CASSQARTSVEQFF. CDR3 DNA: TGTGCCAGCAGCCAAGCCAGGACTAGCGTAGAGCAGTTCTTC. The chain joins TRBV4-2 to TRBJ2-1; 9 bases align to TRBD2. CDR1 and CDR2 from the germline V gene are LGHNA and YNFKEQ. The CDR3 sequence is 14 residues long. V shed 1 base and J 10 bases; nucleotides not matched to a gene: 5.